In its sample, the clone carrying this TCR beta chain was seen once. This entry comes from a study of blood T cell repertoires in COVID-19. As for the study in general: Some COVID-19 samples were acute and others convalescent; all came from the United States, Italy and Spain. Sources were T cells, B-cell-depleted T cells, or PBMCs; the material itself was cDNA or gDNA.

The length of the CDR3 is 16 residues. Germline V gene data show CDR1 as SGDLS and CDR2 as YYNGEE. V was trimmed by 0 bases and J by 1 base, leaving 13 bases between them. Authors' data handling: It was from reference gene primer amplification that nucleated cell counts were estimated. The assay was immunoSEQ multiplex PCR, and TCRdb's table has in-frame clones only and misses some. V and J calls and clone size come straight from that table; D and trimming were deduced from the DNA. The table shows more than 75,000 clones, with around 85% occurring only once. The clonotype comes from a woman of 80 years or more with active or convalescent COVID-19. The chain employs TRBV9 and TRBJ1-2, with D maybe TRBD1 (5 bases). Sequencing input: peripheral blood. CDR3 sequence: CASSVGQGAVNYGYTF. In DNA, the CDR3 is TGTGCCAGCAGCGTAGGGCAAGGGGCCGTTAACTATGGCTACACCTTC.